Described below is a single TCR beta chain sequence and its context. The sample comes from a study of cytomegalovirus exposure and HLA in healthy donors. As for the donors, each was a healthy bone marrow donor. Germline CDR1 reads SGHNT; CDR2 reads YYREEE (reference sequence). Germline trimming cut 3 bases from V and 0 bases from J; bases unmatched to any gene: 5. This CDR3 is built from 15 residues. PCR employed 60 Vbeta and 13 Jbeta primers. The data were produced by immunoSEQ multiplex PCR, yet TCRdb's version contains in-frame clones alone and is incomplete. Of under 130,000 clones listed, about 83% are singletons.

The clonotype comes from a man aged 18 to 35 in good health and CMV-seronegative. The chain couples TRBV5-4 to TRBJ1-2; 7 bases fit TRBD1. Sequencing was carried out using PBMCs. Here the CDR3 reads CASSSRTGANYGYTF. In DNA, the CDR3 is TGTGCCAGCAGCTCGCGGACAGGAGCTAACTATGGCTACACCTTC. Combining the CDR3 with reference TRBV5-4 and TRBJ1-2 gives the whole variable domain ETGVTQSPTHLIKTRGQQVTLRCSSQSGHNTVSWYQQALGQGPQFIFQYYREEENGRGNFPPRFSGLQFPNYSSELNVNALELDDSALYLCASSSRTGANYGYTFGSGTRLTVV.